This T cell receptor beta chain appears in the sequencing data of a study of shared clonotypes between healthy human individuals. Study findings and constraints: Researchers sampled blood only, noting tissue repertoires likely differ.

This CDR3 has 13 amino acids. Trimming took off 3 bases at V and 4 bases at J, with 9 bases between the two ends. Germline V gene lookup returns CDR1 SGHTA and CDR2 FQGTGA. As regards this clone: No antigen is known for it. Other DNA sequences in the sample encode the same CDR3.

As originally analysed: As immunoSEQ supplied junction-only sequences (without quality scores), filtering differed. Using immunoSEQ multiplex PCR, the repertoire was profiled, and TCRdb retains in-frame clones only, with some absent. That table furnishes V, J and clone size, whereas the DNA furnished D and trimming. The table records 2 million to 3 million clones, approximately 93% of them present only once. The receptor was isolated from a man aged 18-30 years in good health. Some clones in this sample may be carry-over from other donors' samples. Sequencing was performed on naive CD4+ T cells from PBMCs. Subset in this sample: CD45RA+ positively selected. The J gene is TRBJ2-5, the V gene TRBV7-3, with D hard to call. The CDR3 region is CASSFGLRETQYF. The CDR3 DNA reads as TGTGCCAGCAGCTTCGGGTTGCGAGAGACCCAGTACTTC. Full variable domain (outside the CDR3, taken from reference TRBV7-3 and TRBJ2-5): GAGVSQTPSNKVTEKGKYVELRCDPISGHTALYWYRQSLGQGPEFLIYFQGTGAADDSGLPNDRFFAVRPEGSVSTLKIQRTERGDSAVYLCASSFGLRETQYFGPGTRLLVL.